The rows below give T cell receptor beta chains drawn from one sample of a study of blood T cell repertoires in COVID-19. Only in-frame clones appear in the TCRdb table, and some are missing; sequencing was by immunoSEQ multiplex PCR. The data hold some 75,000 clones, with nearly 90% observed a single time. Sequenced sample: peripheral blood. Receptor source: a man in his sixties or seventies with active or convalescent COVID-19. CDR3s leave out the opening cysteine and the closing phenylalanine or tryptophan. D genes are given only for firm matches. The size entry is marked missing in some rows and otherwise reads once, few, many or a size class.

size: .; D: .; V: TRBV9; CDR3: ASSVGGLPYEQY
size: .; D: TRBD2; V: TRBV4-2; CDR3: ASSLRGRRGESTDTQY
size: .; D: .; V: TRBV2; CDR3: ASTFSEGEQF
size: .; D: .; V: TRBV28; CDR3: ASSLQGSNEKLF
size: .; D: TRBD2; V: TRBV28; CDR3: ASSKNSGGAGETQY
size: .; D: .; V: TRBV4-2; CDR3: ASSRTTLSGQISGNTIY
size: .; D: TRBD2; V: TRBV28; CDR3: ASSWGTSGYNEQF
size: .; D: .; V: TRBV3-1/TRBV3-2; CDR3: ASSQDPGTSTDTQY
size: .; D: TRBD1; V: TRBV25-1; CDR3: ASSADREPLH
size: .; D: TRBD1; V: TRBV3-1/TRBV3-2; CDR3: ASSRTGGESSPLH
size: .; D: TRBD1; V: TRBV10-2; CDR3: ASSEITGGKLNTEAF
size: .; D: .; V: TRBV19; CDR3: ASSPQGGGGETQY
size: .; D: .; V: TRBV19; CDR3: ASSRETGLSNQPQH
size: .; D: .; V: TRBV11-2; CDR3: ASSLDARREWTEAF
size: .; D: .; V: TRBV5-1; CDR3: ASSLVGVMDTEAF
size: .; D: .; V: TRBV6-5; CDR3: ASSRDSQNNYGYT
size: .; D: .; V: TRBV3-1/TRBV3-2; CDR3: ASSLSTGDYEQY
size: .; D: TRBD2; V: TRBV5-4; CDR3: ASSFRGADTQY
size: .; D: TRBD1; V: TRBV19; CDR3: ASSIGTGVRETQY
size: .; D: .; V: TRBV5-1; CDR3: ASSPDLNSYNEQF
size: .; D: TRBD1; V: TRBV5-6; CDR3: ASRKPGQGLNEQF
size: .; D: .; V: TRBV19; CDR3: ASSILGGLNIQY
size: .; D: .; V: TRBV9; CDR3: ASSVASTGLGEAF
size: .; D: TRBD2; V: TRBV24-1; CDR3: ATSDPTSGYTGELF
size: .; D: TRBD1; V: TRBV9; CDR3: ASSPRTGANYGYT
size: .; D: .; V: TRBV3-1/TRBV3-2; CDR3: ASSQADSGELF
size: .; D: TRBD1; V: TRBV30; CDR3: AWSGTGTDSF
size: .; D: .; V: TRBV6-5; CDR3: ASSSGNYNQPQH
size: .; D: TRBD1; V: TRBV2; CDR3: ASSEWGQGAIYGYT
size: .; D: .; V: TRBV7-9; CDR3: ASSPQGSLGYNEQF
size: .; D: .; V: TRBV10-3; CDR3: AISGPHTTGTRGGELF
size: .; D: TRBD1; V: TRBV9; CDR3: ASSSTGTGFEKLF
size: once; D: TRBD2; V: TRBV5-4; CDR3: ASWGTSGGISTDTQY
size: few; D: TRBD2; V: TRBV7-6; CDR3: ASSHRLAGGLDTQY
size: .; D: .; V: TRBV27; CDR3: ASSSRVRPINTEAF
size: .; D: TRBD2; V: TRBV30; CDR3: AWRLAGGLGTDTQY
size: .; D: TRBD1; V: TRBV28; CDR3: ASSLALMGQSNYGYT
size: .; D: TRBD1; V: TRBV5-1; CDR3: ASSLRTGGNTEAF
size: .; D: TRBD1; V: TRBV5-1; CDR3: ASSLQRDRSTEAF
size: .; D: TRBD1; V: TRBV29-1; CDR3: SVGRGMTGGHDLANEKLF
size: .; D: .; V: TRBV6-2/TRBV6-3; CDR3: ASSRPAISGTEAF
size: .; D: .; V: TRBV6-5; CDR3: ASSTVQWGNTIY
size: .; D: .; V: TRBV28; CDR3: ASSLWQGSNTGELF
size: .; D: .; V: TRBV10-3; CDR3: AISAGEGYGYT
size: .; D: TRBD2; V: TRBV5-4; CDR3: ASSLRTGTSGDTQY
size: .; D: TRBD1; V: TRBV10-3; CDR3: AISVDRDYPNTGELF
size: .; D: TRBD2; V: TRBV27; CDR3: ASSPRTRGYEQY
size: .; D: .; V: TRBV6-4; CDR3: ASSLNPGRTDTQY
size: once; D: .; V: TRBV5-1; CDR3: ASSRTGNLYVNTEAF
size: .; D: .; V: TRBV19; CDR3: ASSPGFRGQETQY
size: .; D: .; V: TRBV4-2; CDR3: ASSQEGARDTQY